This TCR beta chain came from a study of blood T cell repertoires in COVID-19. Study summary: In each case, the material was cDNA or gDNA derived from T cells, B-cell-depleted T cells, or PBMCs.

V gave up 2 bases and J gave up 0 bases, with 14 bases separating them. Germline values: CDR1 SEHNR, CDR2 FQNEAQ (reference sequence). The CDR3 length is 17 residues. Authors' analysis steps: Scientists estimated how many nucleated cells there were by amplifying reference gene primers. The repertoire was sequenced with immunoSEQ multiplex PCR; TCRdb's copy has only in-frame clones and lacks some. The D gene and trimming were derived from the DNA, and the V and J assignments and clone size from that table. The table has hundreds of thousands of clones, around nine tenths seen once. This sequence joins TRBV7-9 and TRBJ1-5; possibly TRBD1 for D (5 bases). This receptor was obtained from a woman aged 60-70 years who had recovered from COVID-19. Sequencing used PBMCs or T cells enriched from blood (not recorded which). In DNA form, the CDR3 reads TGTGCCAGCAGCTTATCCAGGGAAGGGGATAGCAATCAGCCCCAGCATTTT. Protein sequence: CASSLSREGDSNQPQHF. Variable domain in full (rest from reference TRBV7-9 and TRBJ1-5): DTGVSQNPRHKITKRGQNVTFRCDPISEHNRLYWYRQTLGQGPEFLTYFQNEAQLEKSRLLSDRFSAERPKGSFSTLEIQRTEQGDSAMYLCASSLSREGDSNQPQHFGDGTRLSIL.